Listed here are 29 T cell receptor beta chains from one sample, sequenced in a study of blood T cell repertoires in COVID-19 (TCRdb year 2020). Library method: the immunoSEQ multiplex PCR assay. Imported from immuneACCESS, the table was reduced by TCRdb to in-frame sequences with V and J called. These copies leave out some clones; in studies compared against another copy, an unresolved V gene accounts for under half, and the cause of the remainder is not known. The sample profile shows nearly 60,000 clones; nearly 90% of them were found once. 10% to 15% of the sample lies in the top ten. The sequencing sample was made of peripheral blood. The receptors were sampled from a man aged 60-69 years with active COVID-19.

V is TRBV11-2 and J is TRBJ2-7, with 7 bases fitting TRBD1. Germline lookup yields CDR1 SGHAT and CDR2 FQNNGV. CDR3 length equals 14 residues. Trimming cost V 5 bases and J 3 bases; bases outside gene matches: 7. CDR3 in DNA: TGTGCCAGCAGCCTTGGCCAGGGGGACTACGAGCAGTACTTC. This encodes CASSLGQGDYEQYF.

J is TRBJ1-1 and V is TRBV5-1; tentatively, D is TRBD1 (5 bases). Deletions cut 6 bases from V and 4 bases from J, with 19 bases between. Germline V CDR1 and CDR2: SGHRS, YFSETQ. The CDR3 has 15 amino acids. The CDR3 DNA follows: TGCGCCAGCACCGAAGTCGGGTTAAGGGGCACTGAAGCTTTCTTT. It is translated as CASTEVGLRGTEAFF.

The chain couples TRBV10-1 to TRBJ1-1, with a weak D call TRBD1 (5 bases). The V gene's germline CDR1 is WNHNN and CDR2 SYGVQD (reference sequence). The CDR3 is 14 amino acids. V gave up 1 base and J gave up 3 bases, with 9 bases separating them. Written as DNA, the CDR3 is TGCGCCAGCAGTGAGTTTCAGGGTCACACTGAAGCTTTCTTT. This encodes CASSEFQGHTEAFF.

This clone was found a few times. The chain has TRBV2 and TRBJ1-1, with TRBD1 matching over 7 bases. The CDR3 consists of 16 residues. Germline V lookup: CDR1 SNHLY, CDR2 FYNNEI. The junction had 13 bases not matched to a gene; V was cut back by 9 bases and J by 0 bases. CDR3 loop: CASCEQGWAMNTEAFF. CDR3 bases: TGTGCCAGTTGCGAACAGGGGTGGGCCATGAACACTGAAGCTTTCTTT.

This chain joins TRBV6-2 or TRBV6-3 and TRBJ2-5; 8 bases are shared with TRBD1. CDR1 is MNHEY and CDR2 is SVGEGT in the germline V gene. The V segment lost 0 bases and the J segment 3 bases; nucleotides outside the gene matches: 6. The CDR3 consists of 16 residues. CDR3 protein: CASSYSQGAGEETQYF. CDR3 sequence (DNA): TGTGCCAGCAGTTACTCCCAGGGGGCTGGGGAAGAGACCCAGTACTTC.

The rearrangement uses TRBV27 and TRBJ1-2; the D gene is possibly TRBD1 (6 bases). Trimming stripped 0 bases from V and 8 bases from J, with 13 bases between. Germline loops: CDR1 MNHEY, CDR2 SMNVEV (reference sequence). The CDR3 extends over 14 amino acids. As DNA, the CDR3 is TGTGCCAGCAGTTTATCGACAGACAGGCGGGGCTACACCTTC. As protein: CASSLSTDRRGYTF.

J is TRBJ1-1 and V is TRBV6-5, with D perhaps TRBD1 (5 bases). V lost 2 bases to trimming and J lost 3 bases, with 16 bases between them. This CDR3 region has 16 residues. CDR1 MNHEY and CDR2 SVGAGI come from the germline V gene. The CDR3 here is CASSYEWGGGYTEAFF. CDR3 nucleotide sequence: TGTGCCAGCAGTTACGAATGGGGGGGAGGGTACACTGAAGCTTTCTTT.

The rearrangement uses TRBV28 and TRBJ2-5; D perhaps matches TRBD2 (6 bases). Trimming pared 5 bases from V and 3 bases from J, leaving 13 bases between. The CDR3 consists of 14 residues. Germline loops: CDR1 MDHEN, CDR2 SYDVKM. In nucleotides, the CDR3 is TGTGCCAGCAGTCCCGGGCCGGGAGAAGAGACCCAGTACTTC. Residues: CASSPGPGEETQYF.

As DNA, the CDR3 is TGTGCCAGCAGCTTTGGGCCGGGGGAAGACTATGGCTACACCTTC. It yields the protein CASSFGPGEDYGYTF. The rearrangement joins TRBV7-9 to TRBJ1-2; D might be TRBD1 (5 bases). The CDR3 extends over 15 amino acids. CDR1 SEHNR and CDR2 FQNEAQ come from the germline V gene (reference sequence). V shed 3 bases and J shed 3 bases, with 14 bases lying between them.

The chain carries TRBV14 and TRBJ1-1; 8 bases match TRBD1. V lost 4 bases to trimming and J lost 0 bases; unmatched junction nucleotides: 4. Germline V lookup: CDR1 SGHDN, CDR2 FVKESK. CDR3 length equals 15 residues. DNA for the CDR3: TGTGCCAGCAGCCTAGGGACAGGCTTGAACACTGAAGCTTTCTTT. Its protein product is CASSLGTGLNTEAFF.

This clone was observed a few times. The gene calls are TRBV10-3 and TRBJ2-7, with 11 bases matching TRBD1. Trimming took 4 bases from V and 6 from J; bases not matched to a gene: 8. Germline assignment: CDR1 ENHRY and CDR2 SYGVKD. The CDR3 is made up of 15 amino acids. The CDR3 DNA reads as TGTGCCATCAGTGGGACAGGGGGCCGATTCACCGAGCAGTACTTC. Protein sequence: CAISGTGGRFTEQYF.

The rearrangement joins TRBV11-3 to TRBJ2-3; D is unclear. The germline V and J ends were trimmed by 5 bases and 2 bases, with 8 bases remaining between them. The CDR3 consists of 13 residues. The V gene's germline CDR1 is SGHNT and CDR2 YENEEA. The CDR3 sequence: CASSPGYTDTQYF. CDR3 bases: TGTGCCAGCAGCCCCGGGTACACAGATACGCAGTATTTT.

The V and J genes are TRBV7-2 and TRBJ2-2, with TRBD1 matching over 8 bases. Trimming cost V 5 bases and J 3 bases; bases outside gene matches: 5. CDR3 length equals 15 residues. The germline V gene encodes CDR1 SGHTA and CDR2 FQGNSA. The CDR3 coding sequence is TGTGCCAGCAGCCTCGGACAGGGCGACACCGGGGAGCTGTTTTTT. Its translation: CASSLGQGDTGELFF.

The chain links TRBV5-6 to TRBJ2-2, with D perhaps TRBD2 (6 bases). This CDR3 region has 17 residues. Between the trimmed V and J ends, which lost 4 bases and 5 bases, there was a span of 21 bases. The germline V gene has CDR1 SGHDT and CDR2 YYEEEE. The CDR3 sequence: CASSINYAGGTTGELFF. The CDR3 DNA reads TGTGCCAGCAGCATCAACTACGCAGGTGGGACTACCGGGGAGCTGTTTTTT.

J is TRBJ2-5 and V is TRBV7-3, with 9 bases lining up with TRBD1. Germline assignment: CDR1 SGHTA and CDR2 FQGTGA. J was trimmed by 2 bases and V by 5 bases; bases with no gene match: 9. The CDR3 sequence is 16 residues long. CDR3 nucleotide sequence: TGTGCCAGCAGCCTCTTTGGACAGGGGACTCAAGAGACCCAGTACTTC. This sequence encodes CASSLFGQGTQETQYF.

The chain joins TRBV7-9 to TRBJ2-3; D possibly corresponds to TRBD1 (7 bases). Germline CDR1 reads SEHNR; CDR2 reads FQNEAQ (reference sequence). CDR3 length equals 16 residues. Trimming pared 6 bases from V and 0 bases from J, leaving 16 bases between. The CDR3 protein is CASSRTGLSSTDTQYF. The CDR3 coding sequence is TGTGCCAGCAGTCGGACAGGACTATCTAGCACAGATACGCAGTATTTT.

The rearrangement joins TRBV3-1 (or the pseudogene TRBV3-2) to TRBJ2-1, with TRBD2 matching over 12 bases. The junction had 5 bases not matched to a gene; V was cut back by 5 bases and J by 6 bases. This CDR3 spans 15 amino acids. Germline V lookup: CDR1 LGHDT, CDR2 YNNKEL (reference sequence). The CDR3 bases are TGTGCCAGCAGCAAAGCTAGCGGGAGGGGCAATGAGCAGTTCTTC. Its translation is CASSKASGRGNEQFF.

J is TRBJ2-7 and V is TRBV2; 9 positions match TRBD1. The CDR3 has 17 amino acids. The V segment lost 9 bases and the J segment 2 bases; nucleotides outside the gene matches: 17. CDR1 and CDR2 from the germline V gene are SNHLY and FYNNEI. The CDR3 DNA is TGTGCCAGTGTACCGGGACAGGGACGGTCTCGCCCCTACGAGCAGTACTTC. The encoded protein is CASVPGQGRSRPYEQYF.

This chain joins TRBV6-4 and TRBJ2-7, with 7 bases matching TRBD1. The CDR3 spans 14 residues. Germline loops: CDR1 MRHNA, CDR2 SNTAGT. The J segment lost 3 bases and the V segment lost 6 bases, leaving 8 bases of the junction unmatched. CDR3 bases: TGTGCCAGCAGCCTAGAGGGGGCGGGCTACGAGCAGTACTTC. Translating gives CASSLEGAGYEQYF.

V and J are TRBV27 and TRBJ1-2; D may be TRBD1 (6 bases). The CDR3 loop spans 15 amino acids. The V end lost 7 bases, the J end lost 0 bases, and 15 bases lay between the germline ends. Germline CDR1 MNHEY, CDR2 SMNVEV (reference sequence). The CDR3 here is CASTYTGSSNYGYTF. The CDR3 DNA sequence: TGTGCCAGCACTTATACAGGGTCTTCTAACTATGGCTACACCTTC.

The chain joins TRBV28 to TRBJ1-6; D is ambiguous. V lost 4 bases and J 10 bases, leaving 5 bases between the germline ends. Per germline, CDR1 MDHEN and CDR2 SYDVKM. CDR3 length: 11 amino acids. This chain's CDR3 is CASSSPSPLHF. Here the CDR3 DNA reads TGTGCCAGCAGTTCCCCATCACCCCTCCACTTT.

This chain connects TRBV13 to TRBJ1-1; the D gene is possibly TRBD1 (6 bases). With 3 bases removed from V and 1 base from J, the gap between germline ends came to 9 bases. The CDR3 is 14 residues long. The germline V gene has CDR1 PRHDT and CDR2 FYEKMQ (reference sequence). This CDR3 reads CASSFRGGNTEAFF. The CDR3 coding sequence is TGTGCCAGCAGCTTCCGAGGGGGGAACACTGAAGCTTTCTTT.

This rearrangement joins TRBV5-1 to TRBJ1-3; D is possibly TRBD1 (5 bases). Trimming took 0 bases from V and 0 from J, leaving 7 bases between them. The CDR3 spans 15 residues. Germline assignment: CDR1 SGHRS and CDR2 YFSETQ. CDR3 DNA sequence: TGCGCCAGCAGCTTGGGTAGGGGCTCTGGAAACACCATATATTTT. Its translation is CASSLGRGSGNTIYF.

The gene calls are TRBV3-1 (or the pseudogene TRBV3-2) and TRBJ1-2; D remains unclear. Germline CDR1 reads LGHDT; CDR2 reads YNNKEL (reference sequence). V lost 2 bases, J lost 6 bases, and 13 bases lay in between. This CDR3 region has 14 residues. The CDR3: CASSQSEGLDGYTF. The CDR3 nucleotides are TGTGCCAGCAGCCAATCGGAGGGTTTGGATGGCTACACCTTC.

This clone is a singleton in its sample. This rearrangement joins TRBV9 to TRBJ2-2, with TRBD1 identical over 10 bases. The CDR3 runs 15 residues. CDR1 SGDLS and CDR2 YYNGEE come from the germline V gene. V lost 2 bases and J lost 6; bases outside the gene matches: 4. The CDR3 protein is CASSVRDRGPGELFF. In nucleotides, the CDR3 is TGTGCCAGCAGCGTCAGGGACAGGGGACCCGGGGAGCTGTTTTTT.

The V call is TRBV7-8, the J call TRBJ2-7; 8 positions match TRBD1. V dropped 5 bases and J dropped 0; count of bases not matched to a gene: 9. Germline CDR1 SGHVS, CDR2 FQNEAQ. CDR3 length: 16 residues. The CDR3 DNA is TGTGCCAGCAGCCTCATCGGGACAGGAAGCTCCTACGAGCAGTACTTC. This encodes CASSLIGTGSSYEQYF.

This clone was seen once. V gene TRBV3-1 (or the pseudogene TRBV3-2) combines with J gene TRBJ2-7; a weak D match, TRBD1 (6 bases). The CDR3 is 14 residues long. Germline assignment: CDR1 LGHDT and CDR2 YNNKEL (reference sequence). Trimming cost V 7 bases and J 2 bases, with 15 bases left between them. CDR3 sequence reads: CASKVGAAAYEQYF. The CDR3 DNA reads TGTGCCAGCAAGGTGGGGGCAGCGGCCTACGAGCAGTACTTC.

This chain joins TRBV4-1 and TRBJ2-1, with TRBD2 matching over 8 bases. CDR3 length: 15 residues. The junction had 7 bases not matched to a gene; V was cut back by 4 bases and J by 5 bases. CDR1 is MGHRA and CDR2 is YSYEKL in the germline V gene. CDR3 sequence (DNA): TGCGCCAGCAGCCCTTTAGCGGGGACAAACAATGAGCAGTTCTTC. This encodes CASSPLAGTNNEQFF.

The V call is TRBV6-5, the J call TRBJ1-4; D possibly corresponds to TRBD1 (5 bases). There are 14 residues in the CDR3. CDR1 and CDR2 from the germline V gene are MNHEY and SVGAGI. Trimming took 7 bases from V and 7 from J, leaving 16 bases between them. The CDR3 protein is CASMSRGGSEKLFF. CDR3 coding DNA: TGTGCCAGCATGAGTCGGGGGGGAAGTGAAAAACTGTTTTTT.